This T cell receptor (beta chain) was identified during a study of T cell responses to AZD1222 COVID-19 vaccine. Produced via immunoSEQ multiplex PCR; TCRdb's table is partial and in-frame only. The data hold about 100,000 clones, with 90% observed a single time. Study observations and caveats: Receipt of two AZD1222 doses was followed by a rise in Spike-specific TCR breadth and depth. Reports say nearly half of spike-specific TCRs go after unmutated variant regions.

V was shortened by 0 bases and J by 7 bases, with 9 bases between the two germline ends. Looked up from germline, CDR1 is LNHDA and CDR2 is SQIVND (reference sequence). The CDR3 is 13 residues long. Remarks on this clone: Its antigen is still unknown.

The sequence derives from an adult in good health. The V and J genes are TRBV19 and TRBJ1-2; D is perhaps TRBD1 (5 bases). The material sequenced was peripheral blood, taken on day 0 of AZD1222 vaccination. CDR3 nucleotides: TGTGCCAGTAGTATAGAGGGGGATCGTGGCTACACCTTC. Amino acid sequence: CASSIEGDRGYTF.